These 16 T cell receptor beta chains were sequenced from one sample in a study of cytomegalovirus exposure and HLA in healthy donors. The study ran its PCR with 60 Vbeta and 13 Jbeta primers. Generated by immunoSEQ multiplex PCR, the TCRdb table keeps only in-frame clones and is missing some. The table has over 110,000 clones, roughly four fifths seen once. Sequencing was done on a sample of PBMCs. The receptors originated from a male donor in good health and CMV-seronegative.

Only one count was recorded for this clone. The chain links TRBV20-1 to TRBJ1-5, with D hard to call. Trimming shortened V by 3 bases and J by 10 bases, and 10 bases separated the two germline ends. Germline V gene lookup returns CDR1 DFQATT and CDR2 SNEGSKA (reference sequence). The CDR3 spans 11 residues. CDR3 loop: CSARAGGPQHF. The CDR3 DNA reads TGCAGTGCTAGGGCGGGCGGTCCCCAGCATTTT.

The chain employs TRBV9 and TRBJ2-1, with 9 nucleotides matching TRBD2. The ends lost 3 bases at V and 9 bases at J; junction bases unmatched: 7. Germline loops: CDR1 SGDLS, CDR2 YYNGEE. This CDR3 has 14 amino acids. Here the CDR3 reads CASSEAGGTLEQFF. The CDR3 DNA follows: TGTGCCAGCAGCGAGGCGGGAGGGACGCTTGAGCAGTTCTTC.

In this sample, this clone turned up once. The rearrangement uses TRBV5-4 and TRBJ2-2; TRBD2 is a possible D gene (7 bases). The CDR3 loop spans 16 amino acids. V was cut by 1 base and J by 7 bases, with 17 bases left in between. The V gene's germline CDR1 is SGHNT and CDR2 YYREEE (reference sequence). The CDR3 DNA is TGTGCCAGCAGCTTGAAAATCCGGGGGGCGGTCGGGGAGCTGTTTTTT. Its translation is CASSLKIRGAVGELFF.

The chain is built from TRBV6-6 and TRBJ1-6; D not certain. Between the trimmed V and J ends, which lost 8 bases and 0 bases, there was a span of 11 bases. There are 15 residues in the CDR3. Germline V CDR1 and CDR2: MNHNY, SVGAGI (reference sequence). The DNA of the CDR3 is TGTGCCAGCGCGGCAGATAGCTCCTATAATTCACCCCTCCACTTT. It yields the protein CASAADSSYNSPLHF.

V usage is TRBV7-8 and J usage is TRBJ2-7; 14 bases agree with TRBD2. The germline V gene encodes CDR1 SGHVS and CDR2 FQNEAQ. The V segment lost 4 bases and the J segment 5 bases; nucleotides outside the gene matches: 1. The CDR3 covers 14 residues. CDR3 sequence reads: CASSSGLAGDEQYF. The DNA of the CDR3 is TGTGCCAGCAGCTCGGGACTAGCGGGAGACGAGCAGTACTTC.

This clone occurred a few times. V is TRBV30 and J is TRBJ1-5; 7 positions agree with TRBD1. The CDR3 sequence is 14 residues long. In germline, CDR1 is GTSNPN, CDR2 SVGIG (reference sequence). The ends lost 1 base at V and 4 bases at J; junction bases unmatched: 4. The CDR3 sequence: CAWSGQGGNQPQHF. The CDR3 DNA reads TGTGCCTGGAGTGGACAGGGTGGAAATCAGCCCCAGCATTTT.

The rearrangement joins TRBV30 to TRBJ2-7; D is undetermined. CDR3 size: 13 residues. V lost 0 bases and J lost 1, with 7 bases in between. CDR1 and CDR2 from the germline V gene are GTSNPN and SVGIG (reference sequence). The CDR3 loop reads CAWSVADSYEQYF. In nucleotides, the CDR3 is TGTGCCTGGAGTGTGGCAGATTCCTACGAGCAGTACTTC.

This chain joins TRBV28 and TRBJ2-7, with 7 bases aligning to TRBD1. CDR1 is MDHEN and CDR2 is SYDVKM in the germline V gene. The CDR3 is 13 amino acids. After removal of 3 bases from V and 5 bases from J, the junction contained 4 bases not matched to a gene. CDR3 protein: CASSLTGFNEQYF. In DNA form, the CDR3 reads TGTGCCAGCAGTTTGACAGGGTTCAACGAGCAGTACTTC.

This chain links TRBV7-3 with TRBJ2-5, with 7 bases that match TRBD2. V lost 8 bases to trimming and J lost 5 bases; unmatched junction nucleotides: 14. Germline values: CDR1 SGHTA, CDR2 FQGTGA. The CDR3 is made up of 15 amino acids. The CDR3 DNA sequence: TGTGCCAGCGGAGGCGGGAGCCCCGCGGAGGAGACCCAGTACTTC. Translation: CASGGGSPAEETQYF.

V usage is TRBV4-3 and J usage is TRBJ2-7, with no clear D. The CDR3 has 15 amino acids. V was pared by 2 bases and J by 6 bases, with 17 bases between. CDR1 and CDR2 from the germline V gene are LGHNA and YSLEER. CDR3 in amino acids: CASSQRRLAPSEQYF. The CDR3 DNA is TGCGCCAGCAGCCAACGCCGGTTAGCCCCGAGCGAGCAGTACTTC.

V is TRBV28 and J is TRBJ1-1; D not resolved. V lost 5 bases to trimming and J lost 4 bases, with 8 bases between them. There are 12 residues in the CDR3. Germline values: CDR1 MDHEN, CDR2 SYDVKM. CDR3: CASSPVGTEAFF. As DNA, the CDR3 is TGTGCCAGCAGTCCAGTTGGCACTGAAGCTTTCTTT.

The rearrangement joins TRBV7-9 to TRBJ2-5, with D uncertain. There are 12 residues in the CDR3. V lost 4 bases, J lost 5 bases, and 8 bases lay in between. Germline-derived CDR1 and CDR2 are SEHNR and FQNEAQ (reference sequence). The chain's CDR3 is CASSSHQETQYF. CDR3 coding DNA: TGTGCCAGCAGCTCCCATCAGGAGACCCAGTACTTC.

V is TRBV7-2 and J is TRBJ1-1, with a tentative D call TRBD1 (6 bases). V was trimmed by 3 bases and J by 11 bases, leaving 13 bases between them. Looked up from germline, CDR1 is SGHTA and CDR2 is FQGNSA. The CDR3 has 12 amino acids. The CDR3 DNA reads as TGTGCCAGCAGCTTCCAGGGGTGGGAGGCTTTCTTT. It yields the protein CASSFQGWEAFF.

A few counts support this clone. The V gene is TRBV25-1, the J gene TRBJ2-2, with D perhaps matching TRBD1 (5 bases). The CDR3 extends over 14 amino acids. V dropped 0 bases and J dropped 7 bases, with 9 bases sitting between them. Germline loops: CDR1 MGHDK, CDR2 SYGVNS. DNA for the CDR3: TGTGCCAGCAGTGAATATGGACACATCGGGGAGCTGTTTTTT. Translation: CASSEYGHIGELFF.

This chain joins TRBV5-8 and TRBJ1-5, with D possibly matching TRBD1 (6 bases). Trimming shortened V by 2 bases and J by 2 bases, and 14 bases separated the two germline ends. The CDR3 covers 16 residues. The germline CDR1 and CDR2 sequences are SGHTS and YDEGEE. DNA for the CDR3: TGTGCCAGCAGCTTAGAAACAGGGCTACGCAATCAGCCCCAGCATTTT. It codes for CASSLETGLRNQPQHF.

The CDR3 bases are TGCGCCAGCAGCTTTTCGACGCGGGGGGAGGACTCAACCGGGGAGCTGTTTTTT. This encodes CASSFSTRGEDSTGELFF. The V call is TRBV5-1, the J call TRBJ2-2, with TRBD2 matching over 8 bases. This CDR3 spans 18 amino acids. V was pared by 2 bases and J by 5 bases, with 14 bases of the junction left unmatched. Germline V gives CDR1 SGHRS, CDR2 YFSETQ.